The text below deals with one TCR beta chain. Its antigen is not known. A read error may produce the germline difference seen at one junction end. The data stem from a study of vaccination and CD4 T cells after COVID-19. Cultured CD4+ T cell DNA was sequenced using the Oncomine TCR Beta short-read assay. TCRdb independently ran MiXCR on the PCR reads; one entry per CDR3 protein. The sample has 15,000 to 20,000 distinct CDR3 sequences; approximately 60% are singletons. The treatment here: roughly 11-day PBMC culture with coronavirus spike peptide pools or control peptides (ViraFEST assay). Germline loops: CDR1 SEHNR, CDR2 FQNEAQ (reference sequence). The CDR3 consists of 13 residues.

The specimen comprised CD4+ T cells from blood, cultured in vitro, sampled after SARS-CoV-2 vaccination. This clonotype was obtained from a human donor who had recovered from COVID-19. This chain links TRBV7-9 with TRBJ1-5; no clear D gene. The CDR3 sequence is CASSLESNQPQHF. CDR3 coding DNA: TGCGCCAGCAGCTTGGAAAGCAATCAGCCCCAGCATTTT.